These 7 T cell receptor beta chains were sequenced from one sample in a study of T cell changes during pregnancy in multiple sclerosis. Sequencing used immunoSEQ multiplex PCR; TCRdb keeps in-frame clones, though not all of them. The table shows 35,000 to 45,000 clones, with around 90% occurring only once. The sequences come from CD4+ T cells from peripheral blood mononuclear cells, collected in the first trimester of pregnancy. The receptors stem from a female donor with multiple sclerosis, enrolled in a pregnancy study.

This chain uses TRBV28 with TRBJ2-3; 7 nucleotides align to TRBD1. Trimming removed 5 bases from V and 11 bases from J; junction bases left unmatched: 4. Germline CDR1 and CDR2: MDHEN and SYDVKM. The CDR3 contains 11 residues. In DNA, the CDR3 is TGTGCCAGCAGTCCAGACAGGGAGCAGTATTTT. Translating it yields CASSPDREQYF.

This clone appeared once. V usage is TRBV9 and J usage is TRBJ2-7, with D possibly being TRBD1 (6 bases). With 0 bases removed from V and 4 bases from J, the gap between germline ends came to 11 bases. The CDR3 loop spans 14 amino acids. In germline, CDR1 is SGDLS, CDR2 YYNGEE. The CDR3: CASSVGGGIYEQYF. The CDR3 coding sequence is TGTGCCAGCAGCGTAGGAGGGGGTATTTACGAGCAGTACTTC.

The chain combines TRBV7-2 with TRBJ2-5; 9 bases are shared with TRBD1. Unmatched junction bases numbered 7, after V lost 6 bases and J lost 5 bases. Germline V gene data show CDR1 as SGHTA and CDR2 as FQGNSA. This CDR3 comprises 14 residues. For the CDR3, the DNA is TGTGCCAGCAGACGAACAGGGGGCGCGGAGACCCAGTACTTC. Its translation: CASRRTGGAETQYF.

The rearrangement joins TRBV5-1 to TRBJ2-6; maybe TRBD1 (6 bases). Trimming stripped 4 bases from V and 0 bases from J, with 11 bases between. The germline V gene encodes CDR1 SGHRS and CDR2 YFSETQ. CDR3 size: 16 residues. The CDR3 DNA is TGCGCCAGCAGCCTCAGGGGAAGCTCTGGGGCCAACGTCCTGACTTTC. This codes for CASSLRGSSGANVLTF. Full variable domain (outside the CDR3, taken from reference TRBV5-1 and TRBJ2-6): KAGVTQTPRYLIKTRGQQVTLSCSPISGHRSVSWYQQTPGQGLQFLFEYFSETQRNKGNFPGRFSGRQFSNSRSEMNVSTLELGDSALYLCASSLRGSSGANVLTFGAGSRLTVL.

This chain uses TRBV6-1 with TRBJ1-5; TRBD1 matches 8 bases. The CDR3 consists of 14 residues. The J segment lost 3 bases and the V segment lost 6 bases, leaving 4 bases of the junction unmatched. Germline loops: CDR1 MNHNS, CDR2 SASEGT. The DNA for the CDR3 is TGTGCCAGCAGGACAGGGGCGACCAATCAGCCCCAGCATTTT. Encoded protein: CASRTGATNQPQHF.

The chain has TRBV19 and TRBJ2-7, with 9 bases that match TRBD1. V gave up 6 bases and J gave up 1 base; unmatched junction bases: 7. CDR3 size: 15 residues. Looked up from germline, CDR1 is LNHDA and CDR2 is SQIVND (reference sequence). CDR3 coding DNA: TGTGCCAGTAGACCTTCCGGGACAGGGTCCTACGAGCAGTACTTC. Its protein product is CASRPSGTGSYEQYF.

This clone was counted once. Other DNA variants within this sample encode the same CDR3. This chain joins TRBV19 and TRBJ1-1; a weak D match, TRBD1 (6 bases). Germline-derived CDR1 and CDR2 are LNHDA and SQIVND (reference sequence). The V gene lost 5 bases and the J gene lost 1 base, with 11 bases spanning the gap. The CDR3 runs 14 residues. CDR3 amino acids: CASSSYRENTEAFF. As DNA, the CDR3 is TGTGCCAGTAGTTCCTACAGGGAGAACACTGAAGCTTTCTTT.